The next 5 T cell receptor beta chains were all read from a single sample in a study of blood T cell repertoires in COVID-19. Profiling relied on immunoSEQ multiplex PCR, and the TCRdb table lists in-frame clones only, not all of them. The table has 110,000 to 150,000 clones, more than 80% seen once. What was sequenced was peripheral blood. These receptors all stem from an older woman with active COVID-19.

The CDR3, as DNA: TGTGCCAGCAGTTTAACGGATCCACCTAGGTGGACCCAGTACTTC. It specifies CASSLTDPPRWTQYF. The genes are TRBV28 and TRBJ2-5; D not resolved. V was shortened by 2 bases and J by 7 bases, with 17 bases between the two germline ends. Germline values: CDR1 MDHEN, CDR2 SYDVKM. The CDR3 sequence is 15 residues long.

The CDR3: CASSSRDSPTYEQYF. CDR3 DNA: TGTGCCAGCAGTTCCCGGGACAGCCCAACCTACGAGCAGTACTTC. The chain couples TRBV6-2 or TRBV6-3 to TRBJ2-7; 7 bases align to TRBD1. Losses at the gene ends were 4 bases for V and 2 bases for J; bases not matched to a gene: 8. This CDR3 has 15 residues. Germline V gene data show CDR1 as MNHEY and CDR2 as SVGEGT.

V usage is TRBV11-1 and J usage is TRBJ1-1; no clear D. Trimming stripped 1 base from V and 2 bases from J, with 11 bases between. The CDR3 runs to 15 residues. Germline V gives CDR1 SGHAT, CDR2 FQDESV (reference sequence). The CDR3 sequence is CASSLGQVVNTEAFF. The DNA of the CDR3 is TGTGCCAGCAGCTTAGGTCAGGTTGTTAACACTGAAGCTTTCTTT. Using reference TRBV11-1 and TRBJ1-1 for the parts outside the CDR3, the full variable domain is EAEVAQSPRYKITEKSQAVAFWCDPISGHATLYWYRQILGQGPELLVQFQDESVVDDSQLPKDRFSAERLKGVDSTLKIQPAELGDSAMYLCASSLGQVVNTEAFFGQGTRLTVV.

CDR3 in amino acids: CSAGYSTGELFF. In DNA form, the CDR3 reads TGCAGCGCGGGCTACTCGACCGGGGAGCTGTTTTTT. This sequence joins TRBV29-1 and TRBJ2-2; D gene uncertain. V was clipped by 7 bases and J by 5 bases, with 11 bases between them. Germline CDR1 and CDR2: SQVTM and ANQGSEA. The CDR3 covers 12 residues.

V and J are TRBV6-6 and TRBJ2-7; D gene uncertain. The CDR3 is made up of 15 amino acids. Germline CDR1 reads MNHNY; CDR2 reads SVGAGI (reference sequence). Trimming cost V 0 bases and J 2 bases, with 11 bases left between them. The CDR3 spells CASSYSATSTYEQYF. The CDR3 coding sequence is TGTGCCAGCAGTTACTCCGCGACTTCAACCTACGAGCAGTACTTC.